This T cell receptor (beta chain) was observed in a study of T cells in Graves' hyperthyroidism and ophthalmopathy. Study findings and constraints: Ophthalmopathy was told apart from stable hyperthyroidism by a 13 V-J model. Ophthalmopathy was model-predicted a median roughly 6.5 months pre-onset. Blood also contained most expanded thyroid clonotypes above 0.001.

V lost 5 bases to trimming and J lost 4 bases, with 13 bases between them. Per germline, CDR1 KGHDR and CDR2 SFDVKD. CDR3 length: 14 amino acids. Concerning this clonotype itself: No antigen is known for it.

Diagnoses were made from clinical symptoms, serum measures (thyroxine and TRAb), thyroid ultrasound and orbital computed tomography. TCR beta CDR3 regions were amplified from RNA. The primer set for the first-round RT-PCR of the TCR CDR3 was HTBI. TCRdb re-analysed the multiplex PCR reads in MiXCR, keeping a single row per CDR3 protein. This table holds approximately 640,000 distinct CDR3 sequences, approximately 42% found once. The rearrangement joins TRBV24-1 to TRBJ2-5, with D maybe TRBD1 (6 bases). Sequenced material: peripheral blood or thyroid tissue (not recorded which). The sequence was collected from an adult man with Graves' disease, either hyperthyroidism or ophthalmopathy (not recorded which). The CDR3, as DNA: TGTGCCACCAGTGCTAGGGGGACGGCAGAGACCCAGTACTTC. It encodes CATSARGTAETQYF.